This T cell receptor (beta chain) was recovered during a study of T-cell reconstitution after alpha-beta-depleted transplantation in children. Per the germline V gene, CDR1 is SQVTM and CDR2 is ANQGSEA. The length of the CDR3 is 14 residues. Trimming took 7 bases from V and 7 from J, leaving 20 bases between them. Researchers prepared the TCRbeta library using unique molecular identifiers, the study reports. TCRdb recomputed calls from the PCR reads with MiXCR, one row per CDR3 protein. The data hold about 400,000 distinct CDR3 sequences, with around 21% observed a single time. The V call is TRBV29-1, the J call TRBJ2-1; possibly TRBD2 for D (5 bases). This clonotype originated in a human donor who donated a stem cell graft to a child with acute myeloid leukemia. Sequencing was performed on PBMCs from the stem cell graft donor, taken from the stem cell graft. The CDR3 protein is CSATPRGQRNEQFF. CDR3 nucleotide sequence: TGCAGCGCAACCCCCCGAGGGCAAAGGAATGAGCAGTTCTTC.